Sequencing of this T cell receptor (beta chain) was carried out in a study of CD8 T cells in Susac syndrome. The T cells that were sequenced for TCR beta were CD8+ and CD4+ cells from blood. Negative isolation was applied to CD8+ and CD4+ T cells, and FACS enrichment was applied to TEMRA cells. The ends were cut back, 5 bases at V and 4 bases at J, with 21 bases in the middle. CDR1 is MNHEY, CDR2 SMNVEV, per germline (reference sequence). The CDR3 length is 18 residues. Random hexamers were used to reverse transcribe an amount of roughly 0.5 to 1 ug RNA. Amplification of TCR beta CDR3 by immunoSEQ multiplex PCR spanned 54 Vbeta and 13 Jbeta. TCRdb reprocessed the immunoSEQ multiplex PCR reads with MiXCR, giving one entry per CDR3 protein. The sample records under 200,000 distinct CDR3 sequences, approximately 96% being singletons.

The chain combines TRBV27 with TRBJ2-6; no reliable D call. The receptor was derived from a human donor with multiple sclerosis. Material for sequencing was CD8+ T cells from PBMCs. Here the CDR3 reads CASSTRITGSLGANVLTF. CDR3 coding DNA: TGTGCCAGCAGTACTCGGATTACCGGGTCTTTGGGGGCCAACGTCCTGACTTTC. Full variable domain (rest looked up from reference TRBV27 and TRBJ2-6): EAQVTQNPRYLITVTGKKLTVTCSQNMNHEYMSWYRQDPGLGLRQIYYSMNVEVTDKGDVPEGYKVSRKEKRNFPLILESPSPNQTSLYFCASSTRITGSLGANVLTFGAGSRLTVL.